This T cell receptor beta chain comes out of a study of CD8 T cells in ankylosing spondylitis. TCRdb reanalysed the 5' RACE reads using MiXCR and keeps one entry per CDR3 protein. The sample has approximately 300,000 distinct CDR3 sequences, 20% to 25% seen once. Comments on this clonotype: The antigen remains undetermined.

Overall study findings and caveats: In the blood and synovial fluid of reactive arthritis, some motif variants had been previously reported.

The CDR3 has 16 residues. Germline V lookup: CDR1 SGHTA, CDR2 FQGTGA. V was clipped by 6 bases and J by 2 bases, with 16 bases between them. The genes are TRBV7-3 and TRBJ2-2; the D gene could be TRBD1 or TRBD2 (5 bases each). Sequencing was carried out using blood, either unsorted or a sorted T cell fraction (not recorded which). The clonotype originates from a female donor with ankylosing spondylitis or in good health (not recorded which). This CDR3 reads CASSPVVGVNTGELFF. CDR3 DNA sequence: TGTGCCAGCAGTCCGGTAGTGGGGGTTAACACCGGGGAGCTGTTTTTT.